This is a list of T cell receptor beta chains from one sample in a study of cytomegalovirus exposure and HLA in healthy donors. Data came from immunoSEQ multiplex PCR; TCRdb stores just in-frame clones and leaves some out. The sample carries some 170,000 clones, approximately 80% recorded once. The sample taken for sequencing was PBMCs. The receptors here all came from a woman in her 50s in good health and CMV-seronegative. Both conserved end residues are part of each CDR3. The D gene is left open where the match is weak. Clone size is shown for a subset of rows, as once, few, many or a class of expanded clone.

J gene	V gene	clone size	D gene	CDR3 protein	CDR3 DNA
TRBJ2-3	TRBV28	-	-	CASTLPGGSLGTDTQYF	TGTGCCAGCACCCTCCCCGGAGGTTCTTTAGGCACAGATACGCAGTATTTT
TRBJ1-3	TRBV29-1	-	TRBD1	CSVISDRGLGNTIYF	TGCAGCGTTATATCGGACAGGGGGCTTGGAAACACCATATATTTT
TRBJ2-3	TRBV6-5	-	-	CASSYSYGSTDTQYF	TGTGCCAGCAGTTACTCGTACGGGAGCACAGATACGCAGTATTTT
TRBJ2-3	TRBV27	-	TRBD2	CASSLREGRPTDTQYF	TGTGCCAGCAGTTTGAGGGAGGGCCGACCCACAGATACGCAGTATTTT
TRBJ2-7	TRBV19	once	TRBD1	CASSIEVQGAPYEQYF	TGTGCCAGTAGTATAGAGGTCCAGGGGGCCCCCTACGAGCAGTACTTC
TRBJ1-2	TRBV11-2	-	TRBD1	CASSSYRGTYGYTF	TGTGCCAGCAGCTCCTACAGGGGGACCTATGGCTACACCTTC
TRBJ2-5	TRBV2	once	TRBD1	CASSEADRRKETQYF	TGTGCCAGCAGCGAAGCGGACAGGAGGAAAGAGACCCAGTACTTC
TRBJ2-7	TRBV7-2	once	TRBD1	CASSLKQGPYEQYF	TGTGCCAGCAGCTTAAAACAGGGGCCCTACGAGCAGTACTTC
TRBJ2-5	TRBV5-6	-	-	CASSLGQAQETQYF	TGTGCCAGCAGCTTGGGACAGGCCCAAGAGACCCAGTACTTC
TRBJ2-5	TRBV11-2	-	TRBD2	CASSGSTRGGGETQYF	TGTGCCAGCAGTGGGTCAACGCGGGGGGGCGGAGAGACCCAGTACTTC
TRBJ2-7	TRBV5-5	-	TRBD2	CASRVPGLAGDYYEQYF	TGTGCCAGCAGAGTTCCGGGACTAGCGGGGGACTACTACGAGCAGTACTTC
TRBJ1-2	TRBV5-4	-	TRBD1	CASSLRPGGGYGYTF	TGTGCCAGCAGCTTGAGGCCAGGGGGAGGTTATGGCTACACCTTC
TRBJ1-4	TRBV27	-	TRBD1	CASSLSPRQGAREKLFF	TGTGCCAGCAGTTTATCCCCTCGGCAGGGGGCGAGGGAAAAACTGTTTTTT
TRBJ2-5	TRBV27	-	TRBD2	CASSTSGRVSGKTQYF	TGTGCCAGCAGCACTAGCGGGAGGGTCTCCGGGAAGACCCAGTACTTC
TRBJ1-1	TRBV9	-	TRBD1	CASSAGTGAEAFF	TGTGCCAGCAGCGCAGGGACAGGGGCTGAAGCTTTCTTT
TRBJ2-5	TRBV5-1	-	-	CASGLGGTGAKETQYF	TGCGCCAGCGGTCTGGGAGGGACAGGAGCGAAAGAGACCCAGTACTTC
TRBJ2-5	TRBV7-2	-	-	CASSLAWSGKETQYF	TGTGCCAGCAGCTTAGCTTGGTCGGGGAAGGAGACCCAGTACTTC
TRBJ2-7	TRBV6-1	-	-	CASSPAPDRIYEQYF	TGTGCCAGCAGCCCAGCCCCCGACAGGATCTACGAGCAGTACTTC
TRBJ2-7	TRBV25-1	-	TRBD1	CASRDRGYEQYF	TGTGCCAGCAGGGACAGGGGTTACGAGCAGTACTTC
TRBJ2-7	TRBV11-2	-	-	CASSPGVLGYEQYF	TGTGCCAGCAGCCCCGGAGTATTAGGCTACGAGCAGTACTTC
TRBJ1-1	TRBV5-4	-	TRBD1	CASSLSLMRGRGAEAFF	TGTGCCAGCAGCTTAAGTCTCATGAGGGGGCGAGGCGCTGAAGCTTTCTTT
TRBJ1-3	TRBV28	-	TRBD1	CASSLFTQGAKGNTIYF	TGTGCCAGCAGTTTGTTTACTCAGGGGGCGAAAGGAAACACCATATATTTT
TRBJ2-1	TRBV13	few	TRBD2	CASSGAAGGPYNEQFF	TGTGCCAGCAGCGGAGCAGCGGGGGGGCCCTACAATGAGCAGTTCTTC
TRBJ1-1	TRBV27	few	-	CASSLITGTEAFF	TGTGCCAGCAGTTTAATTACAGGGACTGAAGCTTTCTTT
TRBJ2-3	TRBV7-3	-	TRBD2	CASSLSRGGLDTQYF	TGTGCCAGCAGCTTAAGCCGCGGGGGGTTGGATACGCAGTATTTT
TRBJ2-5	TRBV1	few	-	CTSSQDFGEETQYF	TGCACCAGCAGCCAAGATTTCGGGGAAGAGACCCAGTACTTC
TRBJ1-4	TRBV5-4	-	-	CASSSGGTATNEKLFF	TGTGCCAGCAGCTCGGGGGGCACGGCAACTAATGAAAAACTGTTTTTT